This T cell receptor beta chain was documented in a study of identical twins. Each CDR3 protein gets one entry after TCRdb re-called the 5' RACE reads with MiXCR. The sample records about 250,000 distinct CDR3 sequences, over 12% being singletons. The donors were all healthy and Caucasian. With regard to this clonotype: No antigen is known for it.

Whole-study results and caveats: When twins shared out-of-frame alpha sequences, those sequences had excess low generation probability.

Trimming took 8 bases from V and 9 from J, leaving 14 bases between them. This CDR3 contains 12 residues. CDR1 and CDR2 (germline): MNHNY, SVGAGI (reference sequence). The chain has TRBV6-6 and TRBJ2-1, with a tentative D call TRBD2 (6 bases). The receptor was isolated from a woman younger than 35 in good health. Sample: memory (CD45RO+) T cells sorted from blood. The CDR3 protein is CASVGRESEQFF. The CDR3 DNA follows: TGTGCCAGCGTAGGTCGGGAGTCTGAGCAGTTCTTC.